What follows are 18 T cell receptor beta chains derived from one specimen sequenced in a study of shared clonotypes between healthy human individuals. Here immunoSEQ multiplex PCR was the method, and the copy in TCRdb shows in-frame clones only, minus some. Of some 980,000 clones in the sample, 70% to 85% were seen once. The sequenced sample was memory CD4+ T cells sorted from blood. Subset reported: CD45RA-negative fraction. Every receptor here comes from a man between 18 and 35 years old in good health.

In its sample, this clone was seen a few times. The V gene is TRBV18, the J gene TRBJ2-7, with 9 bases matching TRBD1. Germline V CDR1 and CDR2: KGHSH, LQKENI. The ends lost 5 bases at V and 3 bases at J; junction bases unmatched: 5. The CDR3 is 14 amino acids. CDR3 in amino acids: CASSFGTGHYEQYF. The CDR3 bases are TGTGCCAGCTCATTTGGGACAGGGCACTACGAGCAGTACTTC.

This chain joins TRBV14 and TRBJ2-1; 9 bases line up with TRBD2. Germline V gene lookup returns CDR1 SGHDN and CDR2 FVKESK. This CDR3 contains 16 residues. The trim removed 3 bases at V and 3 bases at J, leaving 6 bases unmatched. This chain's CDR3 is CASSHVAGANYNEQFF. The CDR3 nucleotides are TGTGCCAGCAGCCACGTAGCGGGAGCCAACTACAATGAGCAGTTCTTC. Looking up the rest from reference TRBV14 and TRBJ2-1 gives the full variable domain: EAGVTQFPSHSVIEKGQTVTLRCDPISGHDNLYWYRRVMGKEIKFLLHFVKESKQDESGMPNNRFLAERTGGTYSTLKVQPAELEDSGVYFCASSHVAGANYNEQFFGPGTRLTVL.

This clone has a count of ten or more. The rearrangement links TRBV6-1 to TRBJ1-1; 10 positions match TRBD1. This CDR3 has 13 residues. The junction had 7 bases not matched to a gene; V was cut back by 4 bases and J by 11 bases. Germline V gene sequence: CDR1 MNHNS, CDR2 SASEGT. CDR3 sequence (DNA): TGTGCCAGCAGTGGGGACAGGGGTGATAGGGCTTTCTTT. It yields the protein CASSGDRGDRAFF.

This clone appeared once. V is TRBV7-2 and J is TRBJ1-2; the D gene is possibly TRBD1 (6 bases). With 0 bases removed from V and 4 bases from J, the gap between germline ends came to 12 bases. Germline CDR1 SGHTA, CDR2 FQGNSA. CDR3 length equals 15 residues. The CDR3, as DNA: TGTGCCAGCAGCTTAGCGTACGGGGGCGGCTATGGCTACACCTTC. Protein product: CASSLAYGGGYGYTF. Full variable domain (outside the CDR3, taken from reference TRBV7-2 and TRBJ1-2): GAGVSQSPSNKVTEKGKDVELRCDPISGHTALYWYRQSLGQGLEFLIYFQGNSAPDKSGLPSDRFSAERTGGSVSTLTIQRTQQEDSAVYLCASSLAYGGGYGYTFGSGTRLTVV.

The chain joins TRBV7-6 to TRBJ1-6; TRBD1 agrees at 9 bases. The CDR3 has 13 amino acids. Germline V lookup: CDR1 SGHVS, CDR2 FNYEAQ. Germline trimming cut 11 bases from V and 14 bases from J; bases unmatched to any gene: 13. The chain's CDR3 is CAVGGQGTSALHF. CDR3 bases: TGTGCCGTGGGGGGACAGGGTACTTCTGCCCTCCACTTT.

CDR3 loop: CASSSGQPRNYNEQFF. Here the CDR3 DNA reads TGCGCCAGCAGCTCTGGACAGCCGCGAAACTACAATGAGCAGTTCTTC. The chain uses TRBV5-1 and TRBJ2-1; D may be TRBD1 (6 bases). From germline, CDR1 is SGHRS and CDR2 YFSETQ. The CDR3 is 16 residues long. V lost 3 bases, J lost 3 bases, and 16 bases lay in between.

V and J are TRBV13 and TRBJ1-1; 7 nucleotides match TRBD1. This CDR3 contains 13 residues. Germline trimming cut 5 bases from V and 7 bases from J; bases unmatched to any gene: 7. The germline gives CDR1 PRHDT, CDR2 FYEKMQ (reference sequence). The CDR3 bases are TGTGCCAGCAGCCAAAAGAGGGGGCTTGAAGCTTTCTTT. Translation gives CASSQKRGLEAFF.

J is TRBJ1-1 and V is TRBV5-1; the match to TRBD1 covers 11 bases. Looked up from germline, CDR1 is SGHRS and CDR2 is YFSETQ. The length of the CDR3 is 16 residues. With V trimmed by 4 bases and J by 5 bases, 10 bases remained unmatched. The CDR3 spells CASSTGQGDVRTEAFF. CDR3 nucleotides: TGCGCCAGCAGCACGGGACAGGGGGATGTAAGGACTGAAGCTTTCTTT.

Written as DNA, the CDR3 is TGTGCCAGCAGTGAAGCGGACCGAACGCGGGGCTACACCTTC. As protein: CASSEADRTRGYTF. The chain recombines TRBV6-1 with TRBJ1-2; D is uncertain. The CDR3 is made up of 14 amino acids. The germline V gene has CDR1 MNHNS and CDR2 SASEGT. V was trimmed by 0 bases and J by 8 bases, leaving 13 bases between them.

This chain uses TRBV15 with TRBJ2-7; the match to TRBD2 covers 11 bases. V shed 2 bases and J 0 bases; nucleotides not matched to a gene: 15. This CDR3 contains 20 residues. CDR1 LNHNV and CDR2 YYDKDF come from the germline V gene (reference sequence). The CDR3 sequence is CATSRPYDRTSGLPSYEQYF. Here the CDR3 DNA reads TGTGCCACCAGCAGACCCTACGACCGGACTAGCGGGCTTCCCTCCTACGAGCAGTACTTC.

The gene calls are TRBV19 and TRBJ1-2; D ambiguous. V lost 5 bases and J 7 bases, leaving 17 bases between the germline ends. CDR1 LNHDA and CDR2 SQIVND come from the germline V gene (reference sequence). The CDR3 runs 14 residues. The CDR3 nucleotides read TGTGCCAGTAGTGAGGTCAGACGGATCTCTGGCTACACCTTC. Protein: CASSEVRRISGYTF.

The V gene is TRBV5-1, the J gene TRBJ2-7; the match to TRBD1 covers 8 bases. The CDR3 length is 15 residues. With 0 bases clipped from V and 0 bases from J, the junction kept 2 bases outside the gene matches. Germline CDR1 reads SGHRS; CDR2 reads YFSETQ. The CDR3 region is CASSLETGVSYEQYF. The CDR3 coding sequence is TGCGCCAGCAGCTTGGAGACAGGGGTCTCCTACGAGCAGTACTTC.

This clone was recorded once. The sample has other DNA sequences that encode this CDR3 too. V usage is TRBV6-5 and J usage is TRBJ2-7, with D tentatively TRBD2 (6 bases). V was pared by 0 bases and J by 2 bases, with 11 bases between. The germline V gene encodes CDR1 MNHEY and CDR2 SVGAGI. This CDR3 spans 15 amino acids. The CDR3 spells CASSYSGTGTYEQYF. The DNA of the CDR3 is TGTGCCAGCAGTTACTCAGGGACTGGTACCTACGAGCAGTACTTC.

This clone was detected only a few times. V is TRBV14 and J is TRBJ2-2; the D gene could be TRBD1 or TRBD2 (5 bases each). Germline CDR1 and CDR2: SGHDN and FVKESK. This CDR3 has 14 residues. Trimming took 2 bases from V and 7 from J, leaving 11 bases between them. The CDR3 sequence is CASSQYEGIGELFF. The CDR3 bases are TGTGCCAGCAGCCAATATGAGGGGATCGGGGAGCTGTTTTTT.

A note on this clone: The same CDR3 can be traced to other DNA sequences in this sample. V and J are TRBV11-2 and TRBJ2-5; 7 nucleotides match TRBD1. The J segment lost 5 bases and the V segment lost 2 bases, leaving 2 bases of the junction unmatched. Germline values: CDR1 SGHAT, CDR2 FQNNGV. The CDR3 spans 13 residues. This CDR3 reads CASSLTGVETQYF. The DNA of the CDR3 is TGTGCCAGCAGCTTAACAGGGGTTGAGACCCAGTACTTC.

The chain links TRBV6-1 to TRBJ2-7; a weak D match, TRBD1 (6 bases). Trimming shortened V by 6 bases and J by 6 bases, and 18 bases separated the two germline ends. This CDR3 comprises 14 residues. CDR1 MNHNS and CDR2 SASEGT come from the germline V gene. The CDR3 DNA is TGTGCCAGCAGAGCCGGGACATCCGCCTCCGAGCAGTACTTC. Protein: CASRAGTSASEQYF.

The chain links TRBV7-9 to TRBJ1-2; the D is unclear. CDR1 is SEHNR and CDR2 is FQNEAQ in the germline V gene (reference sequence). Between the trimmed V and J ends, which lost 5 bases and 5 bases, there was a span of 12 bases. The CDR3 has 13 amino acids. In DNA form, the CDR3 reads TGTGCCAGCAGCCCCGAGGAGGGTTATGGCTACACCTTC. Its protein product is CASSPEEGYGYTF.

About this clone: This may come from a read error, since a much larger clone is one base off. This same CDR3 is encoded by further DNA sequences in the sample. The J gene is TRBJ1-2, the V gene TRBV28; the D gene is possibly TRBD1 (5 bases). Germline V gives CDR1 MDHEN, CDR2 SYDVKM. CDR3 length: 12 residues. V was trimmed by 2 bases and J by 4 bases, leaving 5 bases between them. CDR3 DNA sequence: TGTGCCAGCAGTTTAGGGGGCTATGGCTACACCTTC. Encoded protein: CASSLGGYGYTF.